One sample yielded the 31 T cell receptor beta chains listed below, sequenced in a study of technical replicates of blood from a handful of donors. TCRdb keeps only in-frame clones here, not all; method: immunoSEQ multiplex PCR. The table records 67,000 or so clones, more than 90% of them present only once. The sample consisted of T cells isolated from PBMCs. The receptors stem from a human donor in good health.

The chain employs TRBV27 and TRBJ2-7, with D hard to call. CDR3 size: 13 residues. Trimming took off 5 bases at V and 4 bases at J, with 12 bases between the two ends. Germline CDR1 reads MNHEY; CDR2 reads SMNVEV (reference sequence). The CDR3 DNA follows: TGTGCCAGCAGTCCACCCCAGAAATACGAGCAGTACTTC. This codes for CASSPPQKYEQYF.

The table lists this clone with a count of one. This sequence joins TRBV7-9 and TRBJ2-1, with a possible D match to TRBD2 (5 bases). Germline CDR1 SEHNR, CDR2 FQNEAQ (reference sequence). Between the trimmed V and J ends, which lost 5 bases and 0 bases, there was a span of 11 bases. The CDR3 runs 15 residues. The CDR3 is CASSLDFSSYNEQFF. As DNA, the CDR3 is TGTGCCAGCAGCCTGGACTTTTCCTCCTACAATGAGCAGTTCTTC.

V and J are TRBV6-1 and TRBJ2-7, with 8 positions matching TRBD1. The CDR3 spans 14 residues. V lost 6 bases, J lost 1 base, and 5 bases stayed unmatched. Per the germline V gene, CDR1 is MNHNS and CDR2 is SASEGT. CDR3 DNA: TGTGCCAGCAGAGGGACAGGTCTATCCTACGAGCAGTACTTC. It yields the protein CASRGTGLSYEQYF.

This clone was seen only once. The gene calls are TRBV27 and TRBJ2-7; 10 bases are a match to TRBD1. J gave up 3 bases and V 6 bases, and 8 bases lay outside the gene matches. The CDR3 totals 15 residues. Germline V gene data show CDR1 as MNHEY and CDR2 as SMNVEV (reference sequence). CDR3 sequence reads: CASSRGTGEFYEQYF. The CDR3 DNA is TGTGCCAGCAGCCGAGGGACAGGGGAATTCTACGAGCAGTACTTC.

The rearrangement uses TRBV5-4 and TRBJ2-7; 8 bases are shared with TRBD2. CDR1 SGHNT and CDR2 YYREEE come from the germline V gene (reference sequence). Germline trimming cut 0 bases from V and 3 bases from J; bases unmatched to any gene: 8. This CDR3 region has 16 residues. CDR3 loop: CASSLDGAGAFYEQYF. The CDR3 bases are TGTGCCAGCAGCTTGGACGGAGCGGGAGCCTTCTACGAGCAGTACTTC.

The CDR3 DNA follows: TGTGCCAGCAGAGGTAGCGGGACAGATACGCAGTATTTT. Protein sequence: CASRGSGTDTQYF. The chain is built from TRBV9 and TRBJ2-3, with 7 bases aligning to TRBD2. The germline V gene encodes CDR1 SGDLS and CDR2 YYNGEE. Trimming cost V 5 bases and J 3 bases; bases outside gene matches: 3. The length of the CDR3 is 13 residues.

This clone appeared a single time. The J gene is TRBJ2-2, the V gene TRBV27, with TRBD1 matching over 7 bases. The CDR3 totals 15 residues. From germline, CDR1 is MNHEY and CDR2 SMNVEV (reference sequence). With 4 bases clipped from V and 3 bases from J, the junction kept 5 bases outside the gene matches. CDR3 sequence reads: CASSWETGHTGELFF. The CDR3 DNA is TGTGCCAGCAGTTGGGAGACAGGGCACACCGGGGAGCTGTTTTTT.

The V call is TRBV9, the J call TRBJ2-3; no clear D. Trimming took 0 bases from V and 0 from J, leaving 8 bases between them. This CDR3 contains 15 residues. Per the germline V gene, CDR1 is SGDLS and CDR2 is YYNGEE. CDR3 DNA: TGTGCCAGCAGCGTAGGTCTCCCTAGCACAGATACGCAGTATTTT. This sequence encodes CASSVGLPSTDTQYF.

The genes are TRBV29-1 and TRBJ2-1, with D possibly matching TRBD2 (6 bases). V lost 7 bases, J lost 5 bases, and 18 bases lay in between. Germline values: CDR1 SQVTM, CDR2 ANQGSEA. CDR3 length equals 14 residues. As DNA, the CDR3 is TGCAGCGCACGTTGGTGGGGGGAGGACAATGAGCAGTTCTTC. Translating it yields CSARWWGEDNEQFF.

This clone has just a few counts. J is TRBJ2-1 and V is TRBV5-4; D is unresolved. Trimming stripped 4 bases from V and 4 bases from J, with 9 bases between. This CDR3 is built from 13 residues. Per germline, CDR1 SGHNT and CDR2 YYREEE (reference sequence). DNA for the CDR3: TGTGCCAGCAGCCACCCAGATTACAATGAGCAGTTCTTC. This encodes CASSHPDYNEQFF.

CDR3 sequence: CASSVAWAGFDEQYF. CDR3 nucleotide sequence: TGTGCCAGCAGCGTAGCTTGGGCAGGATTTGACGAGCAGTACTTC. The J gene is TRBJ2-7, the V gene TRBV9; D unclear. The CDR3 covers 15 residues. V was shortened by 0 bases and J by 5 bases, with 15 bases between the two germline ends. Per the germline V gene, CDR1 is SGDLS and CDR2 is YYNGEE.

The V gene is TRBV6-1, the J gene TRBJ2-7, with 7 bases matching TRBD1. The ends lost 10 bases at V and 8 bases at J; junction bases unmatched: 14. The CDR3 sequence is 13 residues long. Germline CDR1 is MNHNS and CDR2 is SASEGT. This CDR3 reads CATLQGNRVQQYF. Here the CDR3 DNA reads TGTGCCACCTTACAGGGGAATCGTGTGCAGCAGTACTTC.

V and J are TRBV19 and TRBJ2-5; D possibly corresponds to TRBD2 (6 bases). Trimming took 7 bases from V and 3 from J, leaving 15 bases between them. Germline V gene lookup returns CDR1 LNHDA and CDR2 SQIVND (reference sequence). The CDR3 has 14 amino acids. CDR3 in amino acids: CASTSGTFKETQYF. The CDR3 DNA reads TGTGCCAGTACCTCCGGGACTTTTAAAGAGACCCAGTACTTC. Full variable domain (rest looked up from reference TRBV19 and TRBJ2-5): DGGITQSPKYLFRKEGQNVTLSCEQNLNHDAMYWYRQDPGQGLRLIYYSQIVNDFQKGDIAEGYSVSREKKESFPLTVTSAQKNPTAFYLCASTSGTFKETQYFGPGTRLLVL.

The gene calls are TRBV7-9 and TRBJ2-7; D might be TRBD1 (6 bases). The ends were cut back, 1 base at V and 3 bases at J, with 13 bases in the middle. Germline V gives CDR1 SEHNR, CDR2 FQNEAQ (reference sequence). The CDR3 is 15 residues long. The CDR3 DNA reads as TGTGCCAGCAGCTTAGGGCCAGGGGAAGGCTACGAGCAGTACTTC. It codes for CASSLGPGEGYEQYF.

V gene TRBV30 combines with J gene TRBJ2-5, with 7 bases identical to TRBD1. This CDR3 spans 15 amino acids. The V gene's germline CDR1 is GTSNPN and CDR2 SVGIG (reference sequence). V dropped 4 bases and J dropped 2; count of bases not matched to a gene: 10. The CDR3 bases are TGTGCCTGGATGGCCCTCCAGGGGGTGCAAGAGACCCAGTACTTC. It specifies CAWMALQGVQETQYF.

The chain combines TRBV29-1 with TRBJ2-5; 14 bases map to TRBD2. Germline lookup yields CDR1 SQVTM and CDR2 ANQGSEA. With V trimmed by 5 bases and J by 3 bases, 14 bases remained unmatched. The CDR3 is 18 residues long. CDR3 bases: TGCAGCGTTCCGGTGGGGACTAGCGGGAGAAGTCGAAAAGAGACCCAGTACTTC. Its translation is CSVPVGTSGRSRKETQYF.

This rearrangement joins TRBV11-1 to TRBJ1-2, with D perhaps TRBD1 (6 bases). The CDR3 has 12 residues. Germline CDR1 reads SGHAT; CDR2 reads FQDESV (reference sequence). V lost 5 bases, J lost 5 bases, and 9 bases lay in between. CDR3 sequence reads: CASSLQGYGYTF. The CDR3 DNA is TGTGCCAGCAGCCTACAGGGTTATGGCTACACCTTC.

The rearrangement links TRBV7-9 to TRBJ2-3; D uncertain. The CDR3 sequence is 14 residues long. Trimming left V 5 bases short and J 0 bases short, with 9 bases between. The V gene's germline CDR1 is SEHNR and CDR2 FQNEAQ (reference sequence). The CDR3 is CASSGTPSTDTQYF. The CDR3, as DNA: TGTGCCAGCAGCGGCACCCCGAGCACAGATACGCAGTATTTT.

V and J are TRBV7-9 and TRBJ1-5; D call uncertain. CDR1 is SEHNR, CDR2 FQNEAQ, per germline (reference sequence). The CDR3 has 14 amino acids. V lost 1 base, J lost 4 bases, and 8 bases lay in between. The CDR3 DNA follows: TGTGCCAGCAGCTTAGGGCAGATAAATCAGCCCCAGCATTTT. Its protein is CASSLGQINQPQHF.

The J gene is TRBJ1-1, the V gene TRBV6-5, with D possibly being TRBD1 (6 bases). Germline V gene sequence: CDR1 MNHEY, CDR2 SVGAGI. V gave up 2 bases and J gave up 4 bases, with 11 bases separating them. The CDR3 loop spans 14 amino acids. CDR3: CASSYGEGGTEAFF. The CDR3 DNA follows: TGTGCCAGCAGTTACGGGGAGGGGGGCACTGAAGCTTTCTTT.

This rearrangement joins TRBV19 to TRBJ1-2, with 8 bases lining up with TRBD1. Looked up from germline, CDR1 is LNHDA and CDR2 is SQIVND (reference sequence). CDR3 length: 16 residues. With 4 bases clipped from V and 1 base from J, the junction kept 8 bases outside the gene matches. CDR3 sequence (DNA): TGTGCCAGTAGTACCCAGGGGGCCCTAAGTAACTATGGCTACACCTTC. Translation: CASSTQGALSNYGYTF.

The chain links TRBV29-1 to TRBJ2-7; 9 positions match TRBD1. The ends lost 5 bases at V and 6 bases at J; junction bases unmatched: 8. CDR1 SQVTM and CDR2 ANQGSEA come from the germline V gene. The CDR3 runs to 13 residues. DNA of the CDR3: TGCAGCGTTTCGGGACAGGGAAGGGGCGAGCAGTACTTC. It translates to CSVSGQGRGEQYF.

This clone was seen a single time. V gene TRBV9 combines with J gene TRBJ2-7; D might be TRBD2 (6 bases). This CDR3 is built from 15 residues. Trimming took off 3 bases at V and 2 bases at J, with 15 bases between the two ends. The V gene's germline CDR1 is SGDLS and CDR2 YYNGEE. The CDR3 is CASSAGSPGTYEQYF. The CDR3 DNA follows: TGTGCCAGCAGCGCCGGGAGCCCTGGGACCTACGAGCAGTACTTC.

The gene calls are TRBV28 and TRBJ1-1; D unresolved. Trimming cost V 8 bases and J 7 bases, with 17 bases left between them. This CDR3 region has 13 residues. Germline loops: CDR1 MDHEN, CDR2 SYDVKM. CDR3 loop: CASGSGGEIEAFF. Here the CDR3 DNA reads TGTGCCAGCGGCTCGGGCGGGGAGATTGAAGCTTTCTTT.

This clone was seen only once. V usage is TRBV2 and J usage is TRBJ1-4; D remains ambiguous. Germline CDR1 SNHLY, CDR2 FYNNEI. The CDR3 runs to 15 residues. The V end was cut by 1 base, the J end by 3 bases, with 9 bases between. CDR3 sequence (DNA): TGTGCCAGCAGTGAAGGGCCTCTAGCTAATGAAAAACTGTTTTTT. It codes for CASSEGPLANEKLFF.

The chain employs TRBV15 and TRBJ1-2, with TRBD1 as a possible D gene (6 bases). The germline V and J ends were trimmed by 5 bases and 6 bases, with 10 bases remaining between them. Germline CDR1 and CDR2: LNHNV and YYDKDF (reference sequence). This CDR3 region has 12 residues. The CDR3 reads CATSSTGNGYTF. CDR3 nucleotides: TGTGCCACCAGCTCAACAGGGAATGGCTACACCTTC. Filled out from reference TRBV15 and TRBJ1-2, the complete variable domain reads DAMVIQNPRYQVTQFGKPVTLSCSQTLNHNVMYWYQQKSSQAPKLLFHYYDKDFNNEADTPDNFQSRRPNTSFCFLDIRSPGLGDTAMYLCATSSTGNGYTFGSGTRLTVV.

This sequence joins TRBV28 and TRBJ1-5, with a weak D call TRBD1 (6 bases). V gave up 5 bases and J gave up 6 bases, with 20 bases separating them. This CDR3 has 16 amino acids. Germline V CDR1 and CDR2: MDHEN, SYDVKM. The CDR3 coding sequence is TGTGCCAGCAGTCTGGACAGAGGGGGTTCCGGTCAGCCCCAGCATTTT. Its protein product is CASSLDRGGSGQPQHF. Supplemented by reference TRBV28 and TRBJ1-5, the full variable domain reads DVKVTQSSRYLVKRTGEKVFLECVQDMDHENMFWYRQDPGLGLRLIYFSYDVKMKEKGDIPEGYSVSREKKERFSLILESASTNQTSMYLCASSLDRGGSGQPQHFGDGTRLSIL.

The chain links TRBV19 to TRBJ2-7; 10 nucleotides agree with TRBD2. This CDR3 spans 17 amino acids. Trimming cost V 3 bases and J 4 bases; bases outside gene matches: 12. The germline V gene has CDR1 LNHDA and CDR2 SQIVND (reference sequence). The chain's CDR3 is CASSIIYPGLATYEQYF. Written as DNA, the CDR3 is TGTGCCAGTAGTATTATCTATCCGGGACTAGCGACGTACGAGCAGTACTTC.

V and J are TRBV19 and TRBJ2-7, with D maybe TRBD2 (5 bases). The CDR3 has 15 amino acids. Looked up from germline, CDR1 is LNHDA and CDR2 is SQIVND (reference sequence). Trimming cost V 5 bases and J 2 bases, with 16 bases left between them. The CDR3 region has the DNA TGTGCCAGTAGTCTCGGCGGCGAGGGTCCCTACGAGCAGTACTTC. It is translated as CASSLGGEGPYEQYF.

The chain combines TRBV7-9 with TRBJ1-5; TRBD1 aligns across 9 bases. Germline trimming cut 4 bases from V and 5 bases from J; bases unmatched to any gene: 6. The CDR3 contains 15 residues. Germline CDR1 and CDR2: SEHNR and FQNEAQ (reference sequence). The DNA of the CDR3 is TGTGCCAGCAGCTCGGGGACAGGGATTCATCAGCCCCAGCATTTT. Protein: CASSSGTGIHQPQHF.

V and J are TRBV7-3 and TRBJ1-2, with D possibly TRBD1 on 6 matching bases. CDR1 and CDR2 (germline): SGHTA, FQGTGA. Deletions cut 5 bases from V and 5 bases from J, with 12 bases between. This CDR3 spans 13 amino acids. CDR3 DNA sequence: TGTGCCAGCAGCCCAGGGGTGATATATGGCTACACCTTC. Its protein is CASSPGVIYGYTF.